This T cell receptor (beta chain) was sequenced for a study of blood T cell repertoires in COVID-19 (TCRdb year 2020). Broadly, across the study: Samples covering the acute and convalescent phases of COVID-19 were provided by collaborators in the United States, Italy and Spain. The prospective study material was composed of cDNA or gDNA derived from T cells, B-cell-depleted T cells, or PBMCs. The dataset comprised deeply sampled blood TCRbeta repertoires from subjects exposed to, actively infected with, or recovered from COVID-19. A freely available public database, intended as a resource for researchers studying the immune response to SARS-CoV-2, is where the repertoires were released. The samples were drawn from two sources: the first 160 participants of the ongoing ImmuneRACE study, and 1,254 subjects contributed by 6 global collaborators. Nearly every sample came with metadata listing a de-identified subject ID, COVID-19 status, age in years and sex. Where available, HLA class I and class II types were taken from metadata supplied by the sample provider and were not determined by assay-based typing. The research as a whole found: Clinical and demographic metadata were provided uncurated, with the amount varying by source and participant.

Via the germline V gene, CDR1 is ENHRY and CDR2 SYGVKD. Compared with germline, V lacks 6 bases and J lacks 2 bases; bases without a gene match: 6. Counted from cysteine to phenylalanine, this CDR3 has 15 amino acids. The CDR3 DNA has 45 bases and is translated from base 1. Worth noting for this clone: Its antigen remains unidentified. No per-base quality is available; no much larger clone lies one base away.

In Seattle, one collaborating source enrolled patients while the infection was active and tracked those patients longitudinally over the course of disease. Whole blood was collected in K2EDTA tubes by collaborating institutions according to the institutions' own protocols. For TCRbeta analysis, collaborators shipped samples as frozen whole blood, isolated PBMCs, or DNA extracted from either of those sample types. TCRbeta CDR3 regions were amplified from genomic DNA by means of the immunoSEQ Assay, a bias-controlled multiplex PCR. Per the source publication's procedure: Nucleated cell counts per sample were estimated from amplification of reference gene primers within the assay. To quantify the absolute abundance of each unique TCRbeta CDR3 rearrangement, sequence reads were collapsed and filtered. Productive Simpson clonality was computed per sample as the square root of Simpson's diversity index over productive rearrangements. In its TCRdb copy, this immuneACCESS table keeps in-frame sequences only and misses some clones. Where compared with another copy, unresolved V genes explain less than half of these, and the others have no known cause. The DNA gave D and trimming, while V, J and clone size come from that table. The sample data list 380,000 or so clones, and around nine tenths of these were observed just once. Together, the top ten hold roughly 6.6% of the sample.

The clonotype originates from an older woman with COVID-19, enrolled during active disease. Material for sequencing was peripheral blood. The chain is encoded by TRBV10-3 joined to TRBJ2-7; 11 bases in between match TRBD1. The DNA sequence follows: TGTGCCATCAGCGGGGGGACAGGGGGAACCTACGAGCAGTACTTC. Its translation reads: CAISGGTGGTYEQYF.